This TCR beta chain is drawn from a study of cytomegalovirus exposure and HLA in healthy donors. The study's findings and limits: Several of the most significant clusters were apparently associated with common viral pathogens in a later analysis. A later analysis, which compared TCR beta chains of equal frequency, found the HLA-associated ones more clonally expanded.

The study ran its PCR with 60 Vbeta and 13 Jbeta primers. The protocol was immunoSEQ multiplex PCR, while the TCRdb copy is restricted to in-frame clones and leaves out a portion. The sample lists around 90,000 clones; roughly two thirds were seen once. Of note for this clone: The antigen remains undetermined.

Trimming removed 4 bases at V and 7 bases at J, with 11 bases between. Germline lookup yields CDR1 SGHVS and CDR2 FQNEAQ. This CDR3 is 14 amino acids long. This chain joins TRBV7-8 and TRBJ1-6; tentatively, D is TRBD1 (6 bases). The TCR comes from a human donor in good health. Sequenced material: PBMCs. For the CDR3, the DNA is TGTGCCAGCAGCTGGGAGACAGGCAATTCACCCCTCCACTTT. It translates to CASSWETGNSPLHF.